The present entry profiles one T cell receptor beta chain with its context. Its target is not known. The sample is drawn from a study of human T cells and chemical hapten exposure. Study results and caveats: Expanded TCRs clustered into significantly more large CDR3 similarity groups than controls, the analysis revealed. Patch test scores rose with PT1 expanded TCR counts, a positive correlation.

The CDR3 length is 16 residues. CDR1 and CDR2 from the germline V gene are SGHTA and FQGNSA. V lost 5 bases to trimming and J lost 4 bases; unmatched junction nucleotides: 9. Described time point: pre-sensitization, week 0. Described treatment: therapeutic diphenylcyclopropenone sensitization with weekly scalp DPC. Researchers extracted total RNA from unfractionated whole blood. Unique molecular identifiers were attached to individual cDNA molecules within the library. TCRdb re-analysed the RACE reads in MiXCR, keeping a single row per CDR3 protein. The sample includes about 270,000 distinct CDR3 sequences, roughly 7.4% seen only once; the top ten take roughly 1.2%.

This specimen was whole blood, taken in connection with sensitization to the hapten diphenylcyclopropenone (DPC). The receptor was isolated from a young man with alopecia areata. Some clones in this sample may be carry-over from other donors' samples. The V gene is TRBV7-2, the J gene TRBJ2-3, with 10 nucleotides matching TRBD2. The CDR3 DNA is TGTGCCAGCAGCCAGTCCCCCAGCGGGGGGGCAGATACGCAGTATTTT. Protein sequence: CASSQSPSGGADTQYF.